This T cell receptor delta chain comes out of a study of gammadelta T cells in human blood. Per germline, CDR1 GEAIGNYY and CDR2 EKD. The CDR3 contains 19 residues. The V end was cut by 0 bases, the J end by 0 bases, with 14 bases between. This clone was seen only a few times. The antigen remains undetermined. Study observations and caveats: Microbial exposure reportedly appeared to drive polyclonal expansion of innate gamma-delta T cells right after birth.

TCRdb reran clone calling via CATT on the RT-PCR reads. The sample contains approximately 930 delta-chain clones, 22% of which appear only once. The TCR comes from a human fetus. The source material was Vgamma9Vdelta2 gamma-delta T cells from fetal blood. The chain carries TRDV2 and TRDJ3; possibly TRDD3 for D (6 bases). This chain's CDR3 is CACDTLLGPSSWDTRQMFF. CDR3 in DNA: TGTGCCTGTGACACCCTACTGGGCCCCAGCTCCTGGGACACCCGACAGATGTTTTTC.